This is a list of T cell receptor beta chains from one sample in a study of T cells in narcolepsy. This table comes from immunoSEQ multiplex PCR, and its TCRdb copy is limited to in-frame clones, with some not included. The repertoire holds roughly 30,000 clones, with 65% to 85% as singletons. The specimen was memory (CD45RA-) CD4+ T cells from blood. These TCRs come from a human donor in good health. CDR3s include the opening cysteine and the closing phenylalanine or tryptophan. The D gene is left open where the match is weak. Only part of the rows carry a size: once, few, many, or a class if the clone is expanded.

TRBV7-6	TRBJ1-1	.	.	13	CASSLYGNTEAFF	TGTGCCAGCAGCTTATACGGGAACACTGAAGCTTTCTTT
TRBV27	TRBJ1-6	.	once	14	CASSPTQGRGQLHF	TGTGCCAGCAGTCCGACCCAGGGACGGGGACAACTCCACTTT
TRBV19	TRBJ2-7	TRBD2	.	14	CASSPRGSTYEQYF	TGTGCCAGTAGTCCGCGCGGGAGTACCTACGAGCAGTACTTC
TRBV14	TRBJ1-3	.	.	14	CASSQDLRASTIYF	TGTGCCAGCAGCCAAGATCTTAGGGCATCGACCATATATTTT
TRBV30	TRBJ1-3	.	.	12	CAWSPTENTIYF	TGTGCCTGGAGTCCTACAGAAAACACCATATATTTT
TRBV6-1	TRBJ2-7	TRBD2	.	14	CASSEWTSPHEQYF	TGTGCCAGCAGTGAATGGACTAGCCCCCACGAGCAGTACTTC
TRBV11-2	TRBJ2-1	TRBD2	once	15	CASSSGLAVYNEQFF	TGTGCCAGCAGCTCGGGACTAGCGGTATACAATGAGCAGTTCTTC
TRBV7-6	TRBJ1-1	.	.	14	CASTSPAQGGEAFF	TGTGCCAGCACCTCCCCGGCCCAGGGTGGTGAAGCTTTCTTT
TRBV6-1	TRBJ1-1	.	.	14	CASSVGQMNTEAFF	TGTGCCAGCAGTGTTGGACAGATGAACACTGAAGCTTTCTTT
TRBV11-2	TRBJ1-2	TRBD1	.	15	CASSRRDRFFYGYTF	TGTGCCAGCAGCCGCCGGGACAGGTTTTTCTATGGCTACACCTTC
TRBV9	TRBJ2-5	.	once	14	CASSVGLAKETQYF	TGTGCCAGCAGCGTAGGCCTAGCTAAAGAGACCCAGTACTTC
TRBV19	TRBJ1-1	.	.	16	CASSIVWRGQKTEAFF	TGTGCCAGTAGTATAGTCTGGCGGGGACAAAAGACTGAAGCTTTCTTT
TRBV18	TRBJ1-3	.	.	18	CASSLLPFAANSGNTIYF	TGTGCCAGCTCACTCCTCCCGTTTGCAGCCAACTCTGGAAACACCATATATTTT
TRBV30	TRBJ1-1	TRBD1	.	18	CAWSVLRGGMGVNTEAFF	TGTGCCTGGAGTGTACTTCGAGGGGGCATGGGTGTGAACACTGAAGCTTTCTTT
TRBV27	TRBJ1-6	TRBD1	few	14	CASSSQHRGSPLHF	TGTGCCAGCAGTTCACAGCACAGGGGATCACCCCTCCACTTT
TRBV2	TRBJ2-7	TRBD2	.	15	CASSGLGEGTYEQYF	TGTGCCAGCAGTGGCCTTGGGGAGGGAACCTACGAGCAGTACTTC
TRBV30	TRBJ2-2	.	once	13	CAWSETRTGELFF	TGTGCCTGGAGTGAAACTCGCACCGGGGAGCTGTTTTTT
TRBV7-3	TRBJ2-7	TRBD2	.	14	CASSPGLAGGEQYF	TGTGCCAGCAGCCCGGGACTAGCGGGAGGGGAGCAGTACTTC
TRBV19	TRBJ1-5	.	few	15	CASSISGQGSWPQHF	TGTGCCAGTAGTATCTCGGGGCAGGGCAGCTGGCCCCAGCATTTT
TRBV5-1	TRBJ2-5	TRBD2	once	17	CASSLGPSGRLQETQYF	TGCGCCAGCAGCTTGGGGCCTAGCGGGAGACTCCAGGAGACCCAGTACTTC
TRBV6-5	TRBJ1-1	TRBD1	.	15	CASSALDRLGAEAFF	TGTGCCAGCAGTGCCCTGGACAGGCTCGGGGCTGAAGCTTTCTTT
TRBV10-3	TRBJ2-5	.	.	12	CAISKSQETQYF	TGTGCCATCAGTAAGAGTCAAGAGACCCAGTACTTC
TRBV19	TRBJ1-2	TRBD1	few	15	CASSGSGQNNYGYTF	TGTGCCAGTAGTGGTTCGGGACAGAATAATTATGGCTACACCTTC
TRBV5-1	TRBJ1-2	.	.	14	CASSLGDSNYGYTF	TGCGCCAGCAGCTTGGGAGACAGTAACTATGGCTACACCTTC
TRBV5-4	TRBJ2-2	.	.	14	CASSFPGNTGELFF	TGTGCCAGCAGCTTCCCCGGAAACACCGGGGAGCTGTTTTTT
TRBV15	TRBJ1-1	TRBD1	.	15	CATSSWTGGNTEAFF	TGTGCCACCAGCAGCTGGACAGGGGGGAACACTGAAGCTTTCTTT
TRBV30	TRBJ1-1	TRBD1	.	15	CAWGRDRGLGTEAFF	TGTGCCTGGGGCCGGGACAGGGGGCTTGGCACTGAAGCTTTCTTT
TRBV5-1	TRBJ2-3	TRBD2	.	17	CASSPRSSGSATDTQYF	TGCGCCAGCAGCCCCCGGAGTAGCGGGAGTGCTACAGATACGCAGTATTTT
TRBV11-2	TRBJ1-3	TRBD1	.	16	CASSKQTGNAGNTIYF	TGTGCCAGCAGCAAACAGACAGGGAACGCCGGAAACACCATATATTTT
TRBV11-3	TRBJ2-2	.	.	13	CASSPGGTGELFF	TGTGCCAGCAGCCCTGGAGGGACCGGGGAGCTGTTTTTT
TRBV19	TRBJ2-6	.	.	13	CASTFSGANVLTF	TGTGCCTCAACCTTCTCTGGGGCCAACGTCCTGACTTTC
TRBV9	TRBJ1-2	.	.	12	CASSDHRYGYTF	TGTGCCAGCAGCGACCACAGGTACGGCTACACCTTC
TRBV7-3	TRBJ2-1	TRBD2	.	15	CASSAGLAKNNEQFF	TGTGCCAGCAGCGCGGGACTAGCGAAGAACAATGAGCAGTTCTTC
TRBV6-1	TRBJ1-4	.	.	12	CASRPGPEKLFF	TGTGCCAGCCGGCCAGGGCCTGAAAAACTGTTTTTT
TRBV4-1	TRBJ1-2	.	.	14	CASSPPGQYYGYTF	TGCGCCAGCAGCCCGCCCGGACAGTACTATGGCTACACCTTC
TRBV30	TRBJ1-4	.	.	14	CAWSSPSVREKLFF	TGTGCCTGGAGTAGCCCCTCCGTTAGAGAAAAACTGTTTTTT
TRBV2	TRBJ1-2	TRBD1	.	14	CASSGGQGPHGYTF	TGTGCCAGCAGTGGGGGACAGGGCCCGCATGGCTACACCTTC
TRBV5-1	TRBJ2-1	.	.	15	CASSLASGVSNEQFF	TGCGCCAGCAGCTTGGCCTCGGGAGTTTCGAATGAGCAGTTCTTC
TRBV10-3	TRBJ1-5	.	.	14	CAISTFFNNQPQHF	TGTGCCATCAGTACGTTTTTTAACAATCAGCCCCAGCATTTT
TRBV19	TRBJ2-1	TRBD1	few	15	CASHPRGQGVNEQFF	TGTGCCAGCCACCCAAGGGGACAGGGGGTAAATGAGCAGTTCTTC
TRBV2	TRBJ1-3	.	.	17	CASSEYGRGVSGNTIYF	TGTGCCAGCAGTGAATATGGCCGGGGGGTTTCTGGAAACACCATATATTTT
TRBV7-8	TRBJ2-7	.	.	15	CASSLGSGDTTKQYF	TGTGCCAGCAGCTTAGGTAGCGGAGATACTACGAAGCAGTACTTC
TRBV30	TRBJ2-4	.	.	13	CAWRGRGPNIQYF	TGTGCCTGGAGAGGTCGTGGACCAAACATTCAGTACTTC
TRBV30	TRBJ2-1	TRBD2	.	14	CAWVGRLAGAEQFF	TGTGCCTGGGTTGGGCGACTAGCGGGAGCTGAGCAGTTCTTC
TRBV10-2	TRBJ1-1	TRBD1	.	17	CASSEYTGGARNTEAFF	TGCGCCAGCAGTGAGTACACAGGGGGGGCCCGGAACACTGAAGCTTTCTTT
TRBV10-1	TRBJ2-1	.	.	15	CASSAGVNSYNEQFF	TGCGCCAGCAGTGCAGGCGTCAACTCCTACAATGAGCAGTTCTTC
TRBV5-6	TRBJ2-1	TRBD2	few	16	CASSLGASGTYNEQFF	TGTGCCAGCAGCTTGGGGGCTAGCGGGACCTACAATGAGCAGTTCTTC
TRBV6-1	TRBJ1-2	.	.	12	CTSKEQLYGYTF	TGTACCAGCAAAGAACAGCTCTATGGCTACACCTTC
TRBV5-4	TRBJ1-2	TRBD1	.	14	CASRPMGQHYGYTF	TGTGCCAGCAGGCCGATGGGACAGCACTATGGCTACACCTTC
TRBV6-1	TRBJ2-5	.	.	19	CASSEGERPREGFGETQYF	TGTGCCAGCAGTGAGGGGGAAAGACCGCGCGAGGGTTTTGGGGAGACCCAGTACTTC
TRBV6-6	TRBJ2-7	TRBD2	.	15	CASSPGLAGVSEQYF	TGTGCCAGCAGTCCGGGACTAGCGGGAGTAAGTGAGCAGTACTTC
TRBV6-1	TRBJ2-1	TRBD2	.	14	CASSAKIPGLEQFF	TGTGCCAGCAGTGCAAAAATACCGGGACTAGAGCAGTTCTTC
TRBV6-1	TRBJ2-5	.	few	14	CASSTGSAQETQYF	TGTGCCAGCAGTACCGGGAGCGCCCAAGAGACCCAGTACTTC
TRBV29-1	TRBJ1-4	.	once	14	CSATRTGFNEKLFF	TGCAGCGCGACCCGCACAGGGTTCAATGAAAAACTGTTTTTT
TRBV29-1	TRBJ1-2	.	.	15	CSVEGGARGFYGYTF	TGCAGCGTTGAAGGTGGCGCCAGGGGTTTCTATGGCTACACCTTC
TRBV6-6	TRBJ2-7	TRBD2	.	13	CASSLAGGPVQYF	TGTGCCAGCAGTCTAGCGGGAGGGCCGGTGCAGTACTTC
TRBV2	TRBJ1-4	.	.	15	CASRSTGKGNEKLFF	TGTGCCAGCAGATCAACAGGGAAAGGCAATGAAAAACTGTTTTTT
TRBV19	TRBJ1-1	.	medium-sized	15	CASSFQARRNTEAFF	TGTGCCAGTAGCTTCCAGGCCAGGAGGAACACTGAAGCTTTCTTT
TRBV7-8	TRBJ1-2	TRBD1	once	14	CASSPTGDSYGYTF	TGTGCCAGCAGCCCTACAGGGGACTCCTATGGCTACACCTTC
TRBV27	TRBJ1-5	.	.	11	CASSFKELEHF	TGTGCCAGCAGTTTCAAGGAGTTGGAGCATTTT